This TCR beta chain was sequenced in a study of molecular identifiers for immune sequencing clone quantification. As for the study in general: For replicates, RNA isolated from roughly 20,000 or 100,000 naive CD8 cells was divided into five portions, of which four were sequenced.

Study conclusions and caveats: Jurkat TCR RNA spiked in from one cell (amid roughly 970,000 naive cells) was reportedly detectable.

TCRdb processed the PCR reads anew with MiXCR; each CDR3 protein has one entry. The sample shows 10,000 to 12,000 distinct CDR3 sequences, about a fifth of them seen only once. Between the trimmed V and J ends, which lost 6 bases and 0 bases, there was a span of 12 bases. Germline V lookup: CDR1 DFQATT, CDR2 SNEGSKA (reference sequence). The CDR3 extends over 14 amino acids. In the case of this clonotype: Its specificity is not known.

The receptor comes from a human donor in good health. Some libraries in this study had Jurkat cell RNA spiked in. The chain is built from TRBV20-1 and TRBJ2-1, with D maybe TRBD2 (6 bases). The sequenced sample was naive CD8+ T cells from blood, with Jurkat cell RNA spiked in. The subset denotes: FACS-sorted CD8+CD4-CCR7+CD45RA+ naive T cells. CDR3 residues: CSAEDGSSYNEQFF. DNA for the CDR3: TGCAGTGCCGAGGACGGGAGCTCCTACAATGAGCAGTTCTTC.